This T cell receptor beta chain was captured by sequencing in a study of blood T cell repertoires in COVID-19 (dated by TCRdb to the early 2020s). With regard to the full study: The collaborator samples originated in the United States, Italy and Spain and spanned the acute and convalescent phases of COVID-19. Where available, HLA class I and class II types were taken from metadata supplied by the sample provider and were not determined by assay-based typing. The material from the prospective study consisted of cDNA or gDNA derived from T cells, B-cell-depleted T cells, or PBMCs. Samples were obtained from the ongoing ImmuneRACE study (first 160 participants) and from over a thousand subjects provided by 6 global collaborators. The sample metadata nearly always contained a de-identified subject ID, COVID-19 status, age in years and sex. The repertoires were made available in a free public database intended to serve as a resource for research on the immune response to SARS-CoV-2. The dataset comprised deeply sampled blood TCRbeta repertoires from subjects exposed to, actively infected with, or recovered from COVID-19.

The immunoSEQ Assay, a bias-controlled multiplex PCR, was used to amplify TCRbeta CDR3 regions from genomic DNA. From the authors' description of their analysis: The number of nucleated cells in each sample was estimated from the amplification of reference gene primers within the assay. To quantify the absolute abundance of each unique TCRbeta CDR3 rearrangement, sequence reads were collapsed and filtered. For each sample, productive Simpson clonality was calculated as the square root of Simpson's diversity index over productive rearrangements. What TCRdb holds here is the immuneACCESS table cut down to in-frame rearrangements. Part of the clones is not present; checked against another copy, under half of the missing clones reflect an unresolved V gene, and the others are unexplained. V, J and clone size derive from that table, while D and trimming were established from the DNA sequence. In this sample the table shows 85,000 to 100,000 clones, about 80% of which occur a single time. Together, the top ten hold roughly 22% of the sample.

A remark on this clone: Its antigen is unknown. The input lacks base qualities; no much larger clone sits a single base away.

Trimming takes 2 bases from V and 8 bases from J, and the germline ends sit 12 bases apart. Reading from cysteine to phenylalanine, the CDR3 counts 13 amino acids. Of the read, only the CDR3 DNA is kept; its 39 bases are in frame from base 1. CDR1 is given as MDHEN and CDR2 as SYDVKM, both from the germline V gene. Collaborating institutions collected whole blood in K2EDTA tubes following their own protocols. For TCRbeta analysis, collaborator samples were shipped as frozen whole blood, as isolated PBMCs, or as DNA extracted from either sample type. Results the study describes overall, beyond this receptor: How much clinical and demographic metadata was included differed by source and by participant, and the metadata was provided uncurated.

This chain joins TRBV28 to TRBJ1-2; 5 matching bases give a weak D call of TRBD1. Specimen: peripheral blood. This TCR was sampled from a human donor in a cohort sampled during active COVID-19. The nucleotides are TGTGCCAGCAGTTTAGCTCAGGGTTCGGGCTACACCTTC. Its protein product is CASSLAQGSGYTF.